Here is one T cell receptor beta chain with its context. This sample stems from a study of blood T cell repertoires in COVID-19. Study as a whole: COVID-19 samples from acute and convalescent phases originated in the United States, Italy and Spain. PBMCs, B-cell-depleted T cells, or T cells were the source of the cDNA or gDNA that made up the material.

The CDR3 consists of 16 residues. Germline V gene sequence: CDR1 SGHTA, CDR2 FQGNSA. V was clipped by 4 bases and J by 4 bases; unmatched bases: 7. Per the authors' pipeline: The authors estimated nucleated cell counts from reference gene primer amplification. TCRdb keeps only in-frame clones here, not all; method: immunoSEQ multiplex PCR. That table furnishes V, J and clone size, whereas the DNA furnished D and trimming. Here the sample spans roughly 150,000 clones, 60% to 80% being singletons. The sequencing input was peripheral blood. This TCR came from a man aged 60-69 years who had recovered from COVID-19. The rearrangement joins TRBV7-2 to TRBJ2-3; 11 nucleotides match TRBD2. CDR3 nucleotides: TGTGCCAGCAGCTCCTTAGCGGGGGGGCCCGCAGATACGCAGTATTTT. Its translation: CASSSLAGGPADTQYF.